Listed below are T cell receptor beta chains from one sample, sequenced in a study of monozygotic twins with inflammatory bowel disease. TCRdb reprocessed the 5' RACE reads, with one entry per CDR3 protein and no DNA. The listing records some 89,000 distinct CDR3 sequences. The specimen sequenced was blood. The receptors derive from a human donor with ulcerative colitis or Crohn's disease, or a healthy co-twin of an affected twin (not recorded which). CDR3s include the opening cysteine and the closing phenylalanine or tryptophan. Each record gives: J gene, V gene, CDR3 protein.

j_gene: TRBJ1-2
v_gene: TRBV18
CDR3aa: CASSPTANYGYTF

j_gene: TRBJ2-7
v_gene: TRBV18
CDR3aa: CASSPRGQGVHEQYF

j_gene: TRBJ2-7
v_gene: TRBV5-1
CDR3aa: CASSLGEGYSYEQYF

j_gene: TRBJ1-6
v_gene: TRBV5-1
CDR3aa: CASSHSWPGTGDYNSPLHF

j_gene: TRBJ1-5
v_gene: TRBV5-1
CDR3aa: CASSLGGTGSGEPQHF

j_gene: TRBJ2-5
v_gene: TRBV7-6
CDR3aa: CASSLGADQETQYF

j_gene: TRBJ2-1
v_gene: TRBV12-3/TRBV12-4
CDR3aa: CASSDRGRGNEQFF

j_gene: TRBJ2-1
v_gene: TRBV4-1
CDR3aa: CASSQVASEQFF

j_gene: TRBJ1-3
v_gene: TRBV7-2
CDR3aa: CASSLLGGNTIYF

j_gene: TRBJ1-1
v_gene: TRBV5-5
CDR3aa: CASSLTTLNTEAFF

j_gene: TRBJ2-7
v_gene: TRBV5-5
CDR3aa: CASSLPSKAEQYF

j_gene: TRBJ1-5
v_gene: TRBV28
CDR3aa: CASSLLVRVRQPQHF

j_gene: TRBJ1-1
v_gene: TRBV6-1
CDR3aa: CASSREAYVDTEAFF

j_gene: TRBJ2-5
v_gene: TRBV7-2
CDR3aa: CVSSGQGGRETQYF

j_gene: TRBJ2-3
v_gene: TRBV6-6
CDR3aa: CASSHRSPADTQYF

j_gene: TRBJ1-6
v_gene: TRBV6-5
CDR3aa: CASSSGTTSSYNSPLHF

j_gene: TRBJ1-6
v_gene: TRBV20-1
CDR3aa: CSAQQGAKDNSPLHF

j_gene: TRBJ2-1
v_gene: TRBV7-2
CDR3aa: CASSFRLAGGQGEQFF

j_gene: TRBJ2-1
v_gene: TRBV29-1
CDR3aa: CSVEIGSEQQFF

j_gene: TRBJ1-2
v_gene: TRBV6-1
CDR3aa: CASSNFGISSNYGYTF

j_gene: TRBJ2-1
v_gene: TRBV27
CDR3aa: CASSLLGGGPYNEQFF

j_gene: TRBJ2-5
v_gene: TRBV29-1
CDR3aa: CSVERVLSETQYF

j_gene: TRBJ1-5
v_gene: TRBV18
CDR3aa: CASSPYSGDQPQHF

j_gene: TRBJ2-5
v_gene: TRBV7-9
CDR3aa: CASSLVRVWAQETQYF

j_gene: TRBJ1-6
v_gene: TRBV6-1
CDR3aa: CASRMTGRGDSPLHF

j_gene: TRBJ2-1
v_gene: TRBV12-3/TRBV12-4
CDR3aa: CASSLRAGGRNEQFF

j_gene: TRBJ1-1
v_gene: TRBV4-1
CDR3aa: CASSPRDRAKAGTEAFF

j_gene: TRBJ1-1
v_gene: TRBV12-3/TRBV12-4
CDR3aa: CASSPGPTNTEAFF

j_gene: TRBJ2-5
v_gene: TRBV5-4
CDR3aa: CASSWPDRGRETQYF

j_gene: TRBJ2-3
v_gene: TRBV24-1
CDR3aa: CATSDSMIGDTQYF

j_gene: TRBJ1-5
v_gene: TRBV21-1
CDR3aa: CASSKAVWGCNQPQHF

j_gene: TRBJ1-5
v_gene: TRBV6-1
CDR3aa: CASSEVAGHQPQHF

j_gene: TRBJ2-2
v_gene: TRBV20-1
CDR3aa: CSARDFRVGVGELFF

j_gene: TRBJ1-2
v_gene: TRBV20-1
CDR3aa: CSAREGGLRNYGYTF

j_gene: TRBJ2-7
v_gene: TRBV29-1
CDR3aa: CSVLGGQSYEQYF

j_gene: TRBJ2-2
v_gene: TRBV20-1
CDR3aa: CSANPGGERDPANTGELFF

j_gene: TRBJ2-2
v_gene: TRBV18
CDR3aa: CASSQGYTGELFF

j_gene: TRBJ2-3
v_gene: TRBV3-1
CDR3aa: CASSQAVVGDTQYF

j_gene: TRBJ1-1
v_gene: TRBV19
CDR3aa: CASSFHENTEAFF

j_gene: TRBJ1-5
v_gene: TRBV20-1
CDR3aa: CSARGQLNQPQHF

j_gene: TRBJ2-5
v_gene: TRBV24-1
CDR3aa: CATSDKGQGQTQYF

j_gene: TRBJ2-7
v_gene: TRBV12-3/TRBV12-4
CDR3aa: CASSFNIPEQYF

j_gene: TRBJ2-7
v_gene: TRBV5-5
CDR3aa: CASSFRDSSFYEQYF

j_gene: TRBJ2-6
v_gene: TRBV12-3/TRBV12-4
CDR3aa: CASSLAGANVLTF

j_gene: TRBJ1-2
v_gene: TRBV10-3
CDR3aa: CAIRETGSFGYTF

j_gene: TRBJ2-7
v_gene: TRBV7-9
CDR3aa: CASSLDLVKQYF

j_gene: TRBJ2-3
v_gene: TRBV18
CDR3aa: CASSPRGRTSTDTQYF

j_gene: TRBJ2-7
v_gene: TRBV5-1
CDR3aa: CASSLDRTYEQYF

j_gene: TRBJ2-7
v_gene: TRBV5-1
CDR3aa: CASSWGAASGEQYF